This T cell receptor beta chain originates from a study of T cells in Graves' hyperthyroidism and ophthalmopathy. At the level of the study: Peripheral blood collection took place at initial diagnosis, before any treatment.

Study results and caveats: In blood, most of the thyroid clonotypes expanded above 0.001 were also present.

Looked up from germline, CDR1 is SGHTA and CDR2 is FQGTGA. The V end was cut by 2 bases, the J end by 7 bases, with 15 bases between. This CDR3 spans 15 amino acids. Using RNA transcripts as the source, TCR beta CDR3 regions were amplified. HTBI primers were the set used in a first-round RT-PCR of the TCR CDR3. TCRdb called the multiplex PCR reads again in MiXCR, with one record for every CDR3 protein. The table has over 150,000 distinct CDR3 sequences, about a sixth seen once; the top ten hold under 35%. In its sample, this clonotype was seen a few times. The antigen is undetermined. Specimen: blood. This receptor was taken from a woman between 45 and 60 years old with Graves' hyperthyroidism. The V gene is TRBV7-3, the J gene TRBJ2-1; a weak D match, TRBD2 (5 bases). The CDR3 loop is CASSLAGDGMNEQFF. The CDR3 coding sequence is TGTGCCAGCAGCTTAGCCGGGGATGGTATGAATGAGCAGTTCTTC.